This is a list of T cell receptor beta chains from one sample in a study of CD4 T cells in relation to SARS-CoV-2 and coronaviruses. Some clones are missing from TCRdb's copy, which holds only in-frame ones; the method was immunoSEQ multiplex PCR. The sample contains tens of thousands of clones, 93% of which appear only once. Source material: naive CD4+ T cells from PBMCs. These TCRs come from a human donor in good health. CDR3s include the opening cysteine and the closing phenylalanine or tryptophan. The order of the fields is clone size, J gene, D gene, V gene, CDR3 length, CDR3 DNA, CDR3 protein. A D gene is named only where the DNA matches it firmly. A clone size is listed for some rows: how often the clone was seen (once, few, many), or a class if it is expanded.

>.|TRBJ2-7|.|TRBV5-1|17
TGCGCCAGCAGCTTGGGGGTTGGAGGGGCTGGCTCCTACGAGCAGTACTTC
CASSLGVGGAGSYEQYF
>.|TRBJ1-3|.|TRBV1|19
TGCACCAGCAGCCAAGATGGGGGACAATCAAGCAAGTCTGGAAACACCATATATTTT
CTSSQDGGQSSKSGNTIYF
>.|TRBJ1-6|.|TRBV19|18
TGTGCCAGTAGTATAGATCGTCGAGTGCCAGGGAGGGATTCACCCCTCCACTTT
CASSIDRRVPGRDSPLHF
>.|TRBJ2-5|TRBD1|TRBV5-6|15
TGTGCCAGCAGCGGGACAGGGGGCGTTTCAGAGACCCAGTACTTC
CASSGTGGVSETQYF
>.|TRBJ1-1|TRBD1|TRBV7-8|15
TGTGCCAGCAGCACCCTGACAGGGGGTGCCACTGAAGCTTTCTTT
CASSTLTGGATEAFF
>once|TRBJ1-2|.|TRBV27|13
TGTGCCAGCAGTTTGAAAGGCGACTATGGCTACACCTTC
CASSLKGDYGYTF
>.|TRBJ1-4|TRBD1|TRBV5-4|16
TGTGCCAGCAGGAGTTTCCAGTCAGGGACAGATGAAAAACTGTTTTTT
CASRSFQSGTDEKLFF
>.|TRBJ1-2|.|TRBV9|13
TGTGCCAGCAGCGTGGGACGGAACTATGGCTACACCTTC
CASSVGRNYGYTF
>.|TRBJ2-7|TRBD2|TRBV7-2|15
TGTGCCAGCAGCTTAGGACTAGCGGTCTCCTACGAGCAGTACTTC
CASSLGLAVSYEQYF
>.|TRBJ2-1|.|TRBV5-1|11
TGCGCCAGCAGCGGACAAGGCCGGCAGTTCTTC
CASSGQGRQFF